This T cell receptor (beta chain) was recovered during a study of graft-versus-host responses after intestinal transplantation. Study background: Transplant recipients had multivisceral, liver-intestinal, or isolated intestinal grafts. Each patient got anti-thymocyte globulin induction, then tacrolimus and steroids for around three years. Study findings and constraints: Investigators detected GvH clones in recipient marrow, with some emerging earlier in ileum or blood. With peak circulating GvH clone levels came an association with early post-transplant HvG declines.

Trimming left V 5 bases short and J 2 bases short, with 9 bases between. The CDR3 has 13 residues. Germline V gene lookup returns CDR1 SGHNT and CDR2 YENEEA. A single count supports this clone. Its antigen is currently unknown. Clones were read by immunoSEQ multiplex PCR, and TCRdb kept only the in-frame ones, dropping some. The sample yields 85,000 to 100,000 clones, around 93% seen once. The J gene is TRBJ1-2, the V gene TRBV11-3; no reliable D call. The receptor was isolated from a human donor who was the organ donor for an intestinal transplant. The specimen was unstimulated CD8+ T cells sorted from spleen or lymph node cells, collected before transplant. In DNA form, the CDR3 reads TGTGCCAGCAGCCCCACAGTGAACTATGGCTACACCTTC. Translating it yields CASSPTVNYGYTF.